This TCR beta chain is drawn from a study of tumor and adjacent non-tumor tissue in lung cancer. Whole-study results and caveats: Normal lung showed higher cumulative top 100 clone frequency than tumor.

Concerning this clonotype: Its target is unknown.

V was pared by 3 bases and J by 2 bases, with 7 bases between. Germline loops: CDR1 SGHAT, CDR2 FQNNGV. The CDR3 sequence is 13 residues long. The library came from three nested PCR rounds adapted from ARM-PCR protocols. TCRdb recomputed calls from the multiplex PCR reads with MiXCR, one row per CDR3 protein. The data hold some 73,000 distinct CDR3 sequences, with 65% to 85% observed a single time. RNA was extracted from bulk tissue without any cell sorting. The normal lung tissue was taken more than 3 cm from the tumor edge. The TCR originated in a man aged 60 to 69 with non-small cell lung cancer. The sample consisted of distant non-tumor lung tissue. The chain couples TRBV11-2 to TRBJ1-1; no firm D call. The CDR3 coding sequence is TGTGCCAGCAGCTTGGATGTTAACACTGAAGCTTTCTTT. Amino acids: CASSLDVNTEAFF.